This T cell receptor beta chain stems from a study of cytomegalovirus exposure and HLA in healthy donors. The PCR ran on 60 Vbeta and 13 Jbeta primers. Repertoires were generated with immunoSEQ multiplex PCR, while TCRdb's copy carries only in-frame clones and drops some. The top ten clones hold about 1.3% of a sample with fewer than 200,000 clones, approximately 77% of them seen once. Overall study findings and caveats: Cytomegalovirus status was reportedly diagnosed by the classifier with high specificity and sensitivity. Per a later analysis, 18,000 or so TCR beta sequences showed association with HLA alleles at 0.05 false discovery rate.

Notes on this clone: Its antigen is unidentified.

The CDR3 is 13 residues long. In germline, CDR1 is SGHNT, CDR2 YYREEE (reference sequence). V lost 0 bases and J 10 bases, leaving 11 bases between the germline ends. This receptor was identified in a man aged 18 to 29 in good health and CMV-seronegative. The V and J genes are TRBV5-4 and TRBJ2-1, with D uncertain. Sequenced sample: PBMCs. CDR3 in DNA: TGTGCCAGCAGCTTGGAGCCTCAGAGGGAGCAGTTCTTC. Protein sequence: CASSLEPQREQFF. Looking up the rest from reference TRBV5-4 and TRBJ2-1 gives the full variable domain: ETGVTQSPTHLIKTRGQQVTLRCSSQSGHNTVSWYQQALGQGPQFIFQYYREEENGRGNFPPRFSGLQFPNYSSELNVNALELDDSALYLCASSLEPQREQFFGPGTRLTVL.